These 10 T cell receptor beta chains originate from one sample sequenced in a study of T cell responses to AZD1222 COVID-19 vaccine. Profiling relied on immunoSEQ multiplex PCR, and the TCRdb table lists in-frame clones only, not all of them. The table records roughly 96,000 clones, nearly 90% of them present only once. The sequenced sample was peripheral blood, obtained on day 0 of AZD1222 vaccination. The receptor set was obtained from an adult in good health.

This clone has a handful of counts. The chain joins TRBV5-4 to TRBJ1-6; TRBD1 matches at 10 bases. Germline V gives CDR1 SGHNT, CDR2 YYREEE (reference sequence). This CDR3 has 15 amino acids. With 5 bases clipped from V and 8 bases from J, the junction kept 7 bases outside the gene matches. The CDR3 DNA reads TGTGCCAGCAGGTTATCCGGGACAGGGGATTCACCCCTCCACTTT. This encodes CASRLSGTGDSPLHF.

V gene TRBV2 combines with J gene TRBJ1-2; D is unresolved. This CDR3 comprises 15 residues. Deletions cut 5 bases from V and 2 bases from J, with 15 bases between. Germline V gene lookup returns CDR1 SNHLY and CDR2 FYNNEI. The CDR3 spells CASSPPRGYNYGYTF. The CDR3 DNA is TGTGCCAGCAGTCCGCCGCGGGGATACAACTATGGCTACACCTTC.

V usage is TRBV3-1 (or the pseudogene TRBV3-2) and J usage is TRBJ1-4, with D uncertain. V dropped 4 bases and J dropped 0 bases, with 6 bases sitting between them. The CDR3 sequence is 14 residues long. The V gene's germline CDR1 is LGHDT and CDR2 YNNKEL (reference sequence). The CDR3 sequence: CASSPSSTNEKLFF. Here the CDR3 DNA reads TGTGCCAGCAGCCCAAGTTCAACTAATGAAAAACTGTTTTTT.

The rearrangement joins TRBV19 to TRBJ2-7; no clear D gene. CDR1 and CDR2 (germline): LNHDA, SQIVND (reference sequence). The CDR3 consists of 14 residues. V dropped 1 base and J dropped 0 bases, with 7 bases sitting between them. The CDR3 DNA reads as TGTGCCAGTAGTATAGGATACGGCTCCTACGAGCAGTACTTC. This codes for CASSIGYGSYEQYF.

This rearrangement joins TRBV18 to TRBJ1-1; 7 positions agree with TRBD1. Trimming cost V 2 bases and J 1 base; bases outside gene matches: 4. Germline values: CDR1 KGHSH, CDR2 LQKENI. The CDR3 is made up of 15 amino acids. The CDR3 coding sequence is TGTGCCAGCTCACCAGAGGGACAGCGGAACACTGAAGCTTTCTTT. It yields the protein CASSPEGQRNTEAFF.

The chain is built from TRBV9 and TRBJ2-5, with TRBD1 identical over 7 bases. Per the germline V gene, CDR1 is SGDLS and CDR2 is YYNGEE. The CDR3 consists of 14 residues. V shed 4 bases, J shed 1 base, and the junction held 4 bases outside the gene matches. CDR3 sequence: CASSPGQAQETQYF. The CDR3 region has the DNA TGTGCCAGCAGCCCAGGACAGGCCCAAGAGACCCAGTACTTC.

J is TRBJ1-2 and V is TRBV5-6, with D possibly being TRBD1 (5 bases). V was cut by 5 bases and J by 9 bases, with 8 bases left in between. The V gene's germline CDR1 is SGHDT and CDR2 YYEEEE. CDR3 length equals 10 residues. The CDR3 nucleotides are TGTGCCAGCAGGGGGGAGAGCTACACCTTC. It encodes CASRGESYTF.

This chain joins TRBV4-1 and TRBJ2-2, with 10 bases lining up with TRBD1. CDR3 length: 17 residues. The V segment lost 4 bases and the J segment 3 bases; nucleotides outside the gene matches: 8. Germline V gene data show CDR1 as MGHRA and CDR2 as YSYEKL. The CDR3 bases are TGCGCCAGCAGCCTGGGGGGACAGGGGACCTACACCGGGGAGCTGTTTTTT. Translated: CASSLGGQGTYTGELFF.

The rearrangement uses TRBV30 and TRBJ1-1; possible D gene TRBD1, 5 bases. V was pared by 0 bases and J by 4 bases, with 9 bases between. The CDR3 is 13 residues long. The germline gives CDR1 GTSNPN, CDR2 SVGIG (reference sequence). DNA of the CDR3: TGTGCCTGGAGTGTGACAGAGGCCACTGAAGCTTTCTTT. It encodes CAWSVTEATEAFF.

The gene calls are TRBV9 and TRBJ1-6; D possibly corresponds to TRBD1 (5 bases). V was pared by 0 bases and J by 9 bases, with 13 bases between. The CDR3 is 15 amino acids. CDR1 SGDLS and CDR2 YYNGEE come from the germline V gene. The CDR3 spells CASSVAGRSGSPLHF. CDR3 DNA: TGTGCCAGCAGCGTAGCGGGGCGTTCGGGTTCACCCCTCCACTTT.